The 23 T cell receptor beta chains below were found in one sample sequenced in a study of OX40 agonist ivuxolimab in advanced cancers. This table comes from immunoSEQ multiplex PCR, and its TCRdb copy is limited to in-frame clones, with some not included. The sample has around 87,000 clones, around 94% seen once; the top ten hold roughly 2.6%. The sample here was CD4+ or CD8+ T cells sorted from blood, taken in a trial of the OX40 agonist ivuxolimab. The origin of the receptors is an adult with an advanced solid tumor such as melanoma, head and neck, liver or kidney cancer.

This clone was seen a single time. The rearrangement links TRBV4-1 to TRBJ2-7; a weak D match, TRBD1 (6 bases). Trimming took off 2 bases at V and 4 bases at J, with 9 bases between the two ends. The length of the CDR3 is 13 residues. Germline CDR1 is MGHRA and CDR2 is YSYEKL. The CDR3 DNA follows: TGCGCCAGCAGCCAACCCGACAGGTACGAGCAGTACTTC. As protein: CASSQPDRYEQYF.

The chain's CDR3 is CASGLAADTQYF. The CDR3 nucleotides read TGTGCTAGTGGTTTAGCAGCAGATACGCAGTATTTT. The rearrangement joins TRBV12-5 to TRBJ2-3; no reliable D call. Germline-derived CDR1 and CDR2 are LGHNT and FRNRAP. V gave up 3 bases and J gave up 4 bases, with 5 bases separating them. This CDR3 is built from 12 residues.

The chain combines TRBV6-5 with TRBJ2-5, with D possibly being TRBD1 or TRBD2 (5 bases each). The CDR3 runs to 15 residues. Between the trimmed V and J ends, which lost 2 bases and 2 bases, there was a span of 12 bases. In germline, CDR1 is MNHEY, CDR2 SVGAGI. The CDR3 sequence is CASSYLGGFQETQYF. The CDR3 nucleotides read TGTGCCAGCAGTTACCTTGGGGGATTTCAAGAGACCCAGTACTTC.

The table lists this clone with a count of one. The rearrangement links TRBV5-1 to TRBJ1-1; D is perhaps TRBD1 (5 bases). The CDR3 spans 14 residues. The germline V gene encodes CDR1 SGHRS and CDR2 YFSETQ. The V gene lost 3 bases and the J gene lost 4 bases, with 13 bases spanning the gap. The CDR3 sequence is CASSWRGVGTEAFF. CDR3 DNA sequence: TGCGCCAGCAGCTGGAGGGGTGTGGGCACTGAAGCTTTCTTT.

CDR3 sequence: CASSGRRTGTYEQYF. CDR3 in DNA: TGTGCCAGCAGCGGACGGAGGACAGGAACCTACGAGCAGTACTTC. This rearrangement joins TRBV13 to TRBJ2-5; TRBD1 agrees at 7 bases. The J call may be in error: the DNA end matches TRBJ2-7 better. Germline-derived CDR1 and CDR2 are PRHDT and FYEKMQ (reference sequence). The CDR3 sequence is 15 residues long.

The chain recombines TRBV9 with TRBJ1-2; D gene ambiguous. The CDR3 contains 15 residues. The ends were cut back, 3 bases at V and 3 bases at J, with 15 bases in the middle. Germline assignment: CDR1 SGDLS and CDR2 YYNGEE. The CDR3 reads CASSEYPGRDYGYTF. Here the CDR3 DNA reads TGTGCCAGCAGCGAATATCCGGGCCGGGACTATGGCTACACCTTC. The variable domain in full, completed from reference TRBV9 and TRBJ1-2, reads DSGVTQTPKHLITATGQRVTLRCSPRSGDLSVYWYQQSLDQGLQFLIQYYNGEERAKGNILERFSAQQFPDLHSELNLSSLELGDSALYFCASSEYPGRDYGYTFGSGTRLTVV.

The rearrangement joins TRBV4-1 to TRBJ2-7; D call uncertain. This CDR3 has 17 amino acids. The V and J ends lost 3 bases and 3 bases respectively, with 21 bases between them. Germline loops: CDR1 MGHRA, CDR2 YSYEKL. CDR3 amino acids: CASSQLFLPTIHYEQYF. The CDR3 bases are TGCGCCAGCAGCCAGCTGTTTTTGCCGACAATCCACTACGAGCAGTACTTC.

The chain joins TRBV11-2 to TRBJ1-3, with 7 bases identical to TRBD1. This CDR3 has 15 amino acids. Germline CDR1 and CDR2: SGHAT and FQNNGV. The V and J ends lost 1 base and 3 bases, in that order; junction bases with no gene match: 3. CDR3 loop: CASSLGYRGGNTIYF. CDR3 in DNA: TGTGCCAGCAGCTTAGGGTACAGGGGTGGAAACACCATATATTTT.

This rearrangement joins TRBV27 to TRBJ2-5; TRBD2 aligns across 9 bases. Per germline, CDR1 MNHEY and CDR2 SMNVEV (reference sequence). This CDR3 has 14 residues. The V gene end was trimmed by 7 bases and the J gene end by 5 bases; junction bases not matched to a gene: 8. CDR3 DNA sequence: TGTGCCAGCAAAGGCGGGGGGGCTGGGGAGACCCAGTACTTC. Amino acids: CASKGGGAGETQYF.

The chain is built from TRBV28 and TRBJ2-3; possibly TRBD1 for D (6 bases). In germline, CDR1 is MDHEN, CDR2 SYDVKM. The V end lost 3 bases, the J end lost 2 bases, and 9 bases lay between the germline ends. There are 14 residues in the CDR3. The CDR3 DNA is TGTGCCAGCAGTTTTAGACAGGACACAGATACGCAGTATTTT. It translates to CASSFRQDTDTQYF.

This chain connects TRBV5-1 to TRBJ1-4; D is perhaps TRBD1 (6 bases). CDR3 length: 16 amino acids. Per the germline V gene, CDR1 is SGHRS and CDR2 is YFSETQ. Between the trimmed V and J ends, which lost 4 bases and 5 bases, there was a span of 18 bases. In nucleotides, the CDR3 is TGCGCCAGCAGCGGAGGGACCGGGACAAAGAATGAAAAACTGTTTTTT. It translates to CASSGGTGTKNEKLFF.

The genes are TRBV27 and TRBJ1-1; D perhaps matches TRBD1 (5 bases). Germline lookup yields CDR1 MNHEY and CDR2 SMNVEV (reference sequence). The CDR3 covers 14 residues. V shed 7 bases and J shed 1 base, with 13 bases lying between them. This chain's CDR3 is CASNIGGANTEAFF. The CDR3 coding sequence is TGTGCCAGCAACATTGGCGGGGCGAACACTGAAGCTTTCTTT.

Comments on this clone: Its ends do not fully match the called genes, so a read error is possible. This sequence joins TRBV7-7 and TRBJ2-5; 11 nucleotides match TRBD2. Germline V gene lookup returns CDR1 SSHAT and CDR2 FNYEAQ (reference sequence). The CDR3 is 15 residues long. CDR3 loop: CASSLAGGPIETQYF. Here the CDR3 DNA reads TGTGCTAGCAGCTTAGCGGGGGGGCCGATCGAGACCCAGTACTTC.

V usage is TRBV5-4 and J usage is TRBJ1-2, with D tentatively TRBD1 (5 bases). Germline V gives CDR1 SGHNT, CDR2 YYREEE (reference sequence). The CDR3 runs 16 residues. V lost 6 bases to trimming and J lost 2 bases, with 20 bases between them. The CDR3: CASTPSPTATNYGYTF. The CDR3 DNA follows: TGTGCCAGCACCCCCTCGCCGACAGCCACCAACTATGGCTACACCTTC.

The chain carries TRBV9 and TRBJ2-2; D remains ambiguous. The length of the CDR3 is 16 residues. With 0 bases removed from V and 1 base from J, the gap between germline ends came to 10 bases. In germline, CDR1 is SGDLS, CDR2 YYNGEE. The CDR3 loop is CASSVGSQLNTGELFF. The CDR3 nucleotides are TGTGCCAGCAGCGTAGGTTCCCAGTTGAACACCGGGGAGCTGTTTTTT.

This chain connects TRBV7-9 to TRBJ2-5; TRBD2 agrees at 8 bases. CDR3 size: 15 residues. J gave up 4 bases and V 4 bases, and 8 bases lay outside the gene matches. The V gene's germline CDR1 is SEHNR and CDR2 FQNEAQ (reference sequence). CDR3: CASSSSREGGETQYF. The CDR3 DNA is TGTGCCAGCAGCTCCTCTCGGGAGGGGGGAGAGACCCAGTACTTC.

This chain links TRBV4-3 with TRBJ1-2; D is uncertain. The germline CDR1 and CDR2 sequences are LGHNA and YSLEER. Trimming left V 2 bases short and J 0 bases short, with 10 bases between. The CDR3 runs to 15 residues. The CDR3 DNA sequence: TGCGCCAGCAGCCAACTCCTAACGGCTAACTATGGCTACACCTTC. Its translation: CASSQLLTANYGYTF.

The CDR3 region is CAWSALQETQYF. CDR3 sequence (DNA): TGTGCCTGGAGTGCCCTACAAGAGACCCAGTACTTC. This chain links TRBV30 with TRBJ2-5; unclear D gene. Trimming cost V 1 base and J 2 bases, with 5 bases left between them. The CDR3 is made up of 12 amino acids. CDR1 GTSNPN and CDR2 SVGIG come from the germline V gene (reference sequence).

The rearrangement uses TRBV7-6 and TRBJ2-2; 9 bases match TRBD2. CDR3 length equals 19 residues. With V trimmed by 5 bases and J by 0 bases, 13 bases remained unmatched. Germline assignment: CDR1 SGHVS and CDR2 FNYEAQ. For the CDR3, the DNA is TGTGCCAGCAGCGGGCAGTCTTTAGCGGGGGCTCCGAACACCGGGGAGCTGTTTTTT. Its protein is CASSGQSLAGAPNTGELFF. The complete variable domain, with remaining parts taken from reference TRBV7-6 and TRBJ2-2, reads GAGVSQSPRYKVTKRGQDVALRCDPISGHVSLYWYRQALGQGPEFLTYFNYEAQQDKSGLPNDRFSAERPEGSISTLTIQRTEQRDSAMYRCASSGQSLAGAPNTGELFFGEGSRLTVL.

This chain joins TRBV7-6 and TRBJ2-2; TRBD2 agrees at 10 bases. V was pared by 5 bases and J by 7 bases, with 19 bases of the junction left unmatched. Per germline, CDR1 SGHVS and CDR2 FNYEAQ. CDR3 size: 19 residues. This CDR3 is CASSRVVYNERGGNGELFF. The CDR3 coding sequence is TGTGCCAGCAGCCGCGTAGTTTATAATGAGCGGGGGGGCAACGGGGAGCTGTTTTTT.

The J gene is TRBJ2-1, the V gene TRBV6-1; D perhaps matches TRBD2 (6 bases). Per the germline V gene, CDR1 is MNHNS and CDR2 is SASEGT. There are 15 residues in the CDR3. V lost 3 bases, J lost 4 bases, and 13 bases lay in between. CDR3 in amino acids: CASSEGPGRYNEQFF. The CDR3, as DNA: TGTGCCAGCAGTGAGGGGCCAGGGAGGTACAATGAGCAGTTCTTC.

The chain carries TRBV19 and TRBJ1-6, with unresolved D. V lost 0 bases and J lost 0, with 9 bases in between. Germline lookup yields CDR1 LNHDA and CDR2 SQIVND (reference sequence). CDR3 length equals 17 residues. The chain's CDR3 is CASSIDLLSSYNSPLHF. The CDR3 DNA sequence: TGTGCCAGTAGTATAGACCTACTCAGCTCCTATAATTCACCCCTCCACTTT.

V usage is TRBV4-1 and J usage is TRBJ2-1; the D gene is possibly TRBD2 (6 bases). This CDR3 comprises 17 residues. In germline, CDR1 is MGHRA, CDR2 YSYEKL. V lost 0 bases and J lost 4, with 16 bases in between. CDR3 nucleotide sequence: TGCGCCAGCAGCCAAGATTTTATGGCGGGGCGGTACAATGAGCAGTTCTTC. Amino acid sequence: CASSQDFMAGRYNEQFF.